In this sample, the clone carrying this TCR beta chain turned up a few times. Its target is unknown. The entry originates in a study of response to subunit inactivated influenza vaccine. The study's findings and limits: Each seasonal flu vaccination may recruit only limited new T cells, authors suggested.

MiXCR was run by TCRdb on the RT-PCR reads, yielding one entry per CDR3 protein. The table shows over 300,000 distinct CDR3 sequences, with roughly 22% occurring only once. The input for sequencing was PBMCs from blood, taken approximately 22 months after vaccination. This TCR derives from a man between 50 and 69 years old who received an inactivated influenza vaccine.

DNA for the CDR3: TGCAGTGCTAGAGATTGGGGGGTCAACACTGAAGCTTTCTTT. Its protein is CSARDWGVNTEAFF. The chain couples TRBV20-1 to TRBJ1-1; a weak D match, TRBD1 (5 bases). The CDR3 totals 14 residues. V shed 0 bases and J shed 2 bases, with 10 bases lying between them. Germline CDR1 DFQATT, CDR2 SNEGSKA (reference sequence).